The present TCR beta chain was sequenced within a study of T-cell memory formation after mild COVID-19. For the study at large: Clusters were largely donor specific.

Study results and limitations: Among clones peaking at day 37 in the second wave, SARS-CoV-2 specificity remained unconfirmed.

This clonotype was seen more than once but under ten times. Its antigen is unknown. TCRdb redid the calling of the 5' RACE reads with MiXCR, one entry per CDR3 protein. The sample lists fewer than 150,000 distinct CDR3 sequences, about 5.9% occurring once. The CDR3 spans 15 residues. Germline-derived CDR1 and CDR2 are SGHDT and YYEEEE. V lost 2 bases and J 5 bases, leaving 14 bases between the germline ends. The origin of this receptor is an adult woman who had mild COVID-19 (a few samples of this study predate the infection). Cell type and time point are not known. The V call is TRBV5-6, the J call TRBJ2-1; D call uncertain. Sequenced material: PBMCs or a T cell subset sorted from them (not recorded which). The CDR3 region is CASSFFRSVHNEQFF. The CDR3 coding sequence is TGTGCCAGCAGCTTCTTTCGGAGCGTTCACAATGAGCAGTTCTTC.